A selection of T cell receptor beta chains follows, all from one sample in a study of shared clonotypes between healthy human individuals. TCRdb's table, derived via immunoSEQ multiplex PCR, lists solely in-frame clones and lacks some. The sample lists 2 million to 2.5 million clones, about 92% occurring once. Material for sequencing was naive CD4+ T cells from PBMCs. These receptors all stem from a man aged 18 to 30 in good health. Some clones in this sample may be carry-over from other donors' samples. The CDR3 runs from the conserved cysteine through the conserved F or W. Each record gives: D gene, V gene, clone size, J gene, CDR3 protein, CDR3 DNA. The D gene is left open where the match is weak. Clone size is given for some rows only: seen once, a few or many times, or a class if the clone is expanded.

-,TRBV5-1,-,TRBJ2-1,CASSFTGTPTGNEQFF,TGCGCCAGCAGCTTTACCGGGACACCTACGGGGAATGAGCAGTTCTTC
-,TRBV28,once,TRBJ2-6,CASSIRGLHSGANVLTF,TGTGCCAGCAGTATAAGGGGACTGCACTCTGGGGCCAACGTCCTGACTTTC
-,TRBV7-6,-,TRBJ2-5,CASSLERAGTQYF,TGTGCCAGCAGCTTAGAGAGAGCCGGGACCCAGTACTTC
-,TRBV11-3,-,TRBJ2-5,CASSLGRGGETQYF,TGTGCCAGCAGCTTGGGCAGGGGAGGGGAGACCCAGTACTTC
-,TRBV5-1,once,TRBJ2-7,CASRLSGALYEQYF,TGCGCCAGCAGGCTATCAGGGGCCCTCTACGAGCAGTACTTC
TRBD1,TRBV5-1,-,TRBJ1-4,CASKQGPENEKLFF,TGCGCCAGCAAACAGGGGCCCGAAAATGAAAAACTGTTTTTT
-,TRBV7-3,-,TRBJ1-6,CASSLSSQGNSPLHF,TGTGCCAGCAGCTTGAGCTCGCAGGGGAATTCACCCCTCCACTTT
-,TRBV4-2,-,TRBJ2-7,CASSQEGNFAGEQYF,TGTGCCAGCAGCCAAGAAGGAAACTTCGCGGGTGAGCAGTACTTC
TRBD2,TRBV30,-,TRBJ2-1,CAWSVPIWGEGFNEQFF,TGTGCCTGGAGTGTACCCATTTGGGGGGAGGGCTTTAATGAGCAGTTCTTC
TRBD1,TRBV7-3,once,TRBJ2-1,CASSLRDRDNEQFF,TGTGCCAGCAGCTTAAGGGACAGGGACAATGAGCAGTTCTTC
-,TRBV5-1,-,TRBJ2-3,CASSPGLGGADTQYF,TGCGCCAGCAGCCCCGGACTAGGGGGAGCGGATACGCAGTATTTT
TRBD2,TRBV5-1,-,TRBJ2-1,CASSVGLADHNEQFF,TGCGCCAGCAGTGTTGGACTAGCGGATCACAATGAGCAGTTCTTC
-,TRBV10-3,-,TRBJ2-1,CAISELQSLNEQFF,TGTGCCATCAGTGAGCTCCAATCCCTGAATGAGCAGTTCTTC
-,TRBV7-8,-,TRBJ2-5,CASSHPGGTVRATQYF,TGTGCCAGCAGTCATCCAGGAGGGACGGTACGGGCGACCCAGTACTTC
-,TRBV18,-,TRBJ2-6,CASSPIFGSGANVLTF,TGTGCCAGCTCCCCCATTTTTGGATCTGGGGCCAACGTCCTGACTTTC
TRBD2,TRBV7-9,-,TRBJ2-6,CASSLSSGRRSGANVLTF,TGTGCCAGCAGCTTATCAAGCGGGAGGCGCTCTGGGGCCAACGTCCTGACTTTC
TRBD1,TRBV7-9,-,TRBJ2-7,CASSMDRGLEQYF,TGTGCCAGCAGCATGGACAGGGGGCTTGAGCAGTACTTC
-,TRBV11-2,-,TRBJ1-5,CASSLDSSNQPQHF,TGTGCCAGCAGCCTTGACAGCTCAAATCAGCCCCAGCATTTT
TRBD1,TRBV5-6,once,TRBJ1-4,CASSEQGASNEKLFF,TGTGCCAGCAGCGAGCAGGGGGCATCTAATGAAAAACTGTTTTTT